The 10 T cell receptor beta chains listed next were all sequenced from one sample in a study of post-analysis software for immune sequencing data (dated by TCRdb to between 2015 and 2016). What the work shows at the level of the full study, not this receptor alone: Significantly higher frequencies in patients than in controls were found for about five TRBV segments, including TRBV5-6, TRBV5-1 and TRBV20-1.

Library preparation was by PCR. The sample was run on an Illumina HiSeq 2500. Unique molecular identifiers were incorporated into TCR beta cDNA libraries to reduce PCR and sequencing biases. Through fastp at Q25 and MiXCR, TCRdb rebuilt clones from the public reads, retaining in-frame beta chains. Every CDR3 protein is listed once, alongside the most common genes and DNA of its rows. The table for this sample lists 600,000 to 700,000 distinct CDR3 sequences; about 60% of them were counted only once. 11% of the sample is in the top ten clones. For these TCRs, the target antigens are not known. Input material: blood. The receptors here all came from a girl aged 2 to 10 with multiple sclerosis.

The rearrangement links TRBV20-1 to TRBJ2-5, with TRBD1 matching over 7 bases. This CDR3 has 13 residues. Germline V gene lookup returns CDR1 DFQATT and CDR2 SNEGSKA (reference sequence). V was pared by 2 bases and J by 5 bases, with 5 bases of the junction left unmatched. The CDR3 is CSARMTGWETQYF. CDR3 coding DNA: TGCAGTGCTAGAATGACAGGGTGGGAGACCCAGTACTTC.

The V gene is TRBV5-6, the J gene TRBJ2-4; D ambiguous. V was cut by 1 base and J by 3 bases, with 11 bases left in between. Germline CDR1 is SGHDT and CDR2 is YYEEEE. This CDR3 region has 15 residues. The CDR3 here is CASSLKHNFKNIQYF. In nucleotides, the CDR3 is TGTGCCAGCAGCTTGAAACACAACTTCAAAAACATTCAGTACTTC.

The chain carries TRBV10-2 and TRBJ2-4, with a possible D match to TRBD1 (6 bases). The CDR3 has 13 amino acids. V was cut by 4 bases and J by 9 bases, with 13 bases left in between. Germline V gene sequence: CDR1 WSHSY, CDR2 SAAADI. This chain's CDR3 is CASSVAGRGIQYF. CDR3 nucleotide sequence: TGCGCCAGCAGTGTCGCCGGCAGGGGCATTCAGTACTTC.

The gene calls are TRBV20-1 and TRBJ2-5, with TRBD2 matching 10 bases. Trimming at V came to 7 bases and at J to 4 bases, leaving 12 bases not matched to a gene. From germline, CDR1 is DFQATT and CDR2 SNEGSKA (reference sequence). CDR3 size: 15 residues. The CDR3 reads CSGSPLAGDVETQYF. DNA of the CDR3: TGCAGTGGTTCCCCCCTAGCGGGAGATGTAGAGACCCAGTACTTC.

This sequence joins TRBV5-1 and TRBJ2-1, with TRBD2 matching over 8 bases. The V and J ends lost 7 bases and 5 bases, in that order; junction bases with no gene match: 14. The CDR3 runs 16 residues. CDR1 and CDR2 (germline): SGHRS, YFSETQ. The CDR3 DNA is TGCGCCAGCGACCTCGACACTAGCGGATACCACAATGAGCAGTTCTTC. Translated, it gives CASDLDTSGYHNEQFF.

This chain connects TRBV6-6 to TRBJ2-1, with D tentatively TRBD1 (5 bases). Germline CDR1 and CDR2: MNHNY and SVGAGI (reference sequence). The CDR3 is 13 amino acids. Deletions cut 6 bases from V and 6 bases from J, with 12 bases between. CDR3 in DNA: TGTGCCAGCAGACAGGCCGACATCAATGAGCAGTTCTTC. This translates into CASRQADINEQFF.

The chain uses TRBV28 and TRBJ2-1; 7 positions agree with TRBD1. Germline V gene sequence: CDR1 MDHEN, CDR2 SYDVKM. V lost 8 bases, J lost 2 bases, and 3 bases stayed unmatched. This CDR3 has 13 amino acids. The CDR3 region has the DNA TGTGCCAGCCATCAGGGGGCCTACAATGAGCAGTTCTTC. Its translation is CASHQGAYNEQFF.

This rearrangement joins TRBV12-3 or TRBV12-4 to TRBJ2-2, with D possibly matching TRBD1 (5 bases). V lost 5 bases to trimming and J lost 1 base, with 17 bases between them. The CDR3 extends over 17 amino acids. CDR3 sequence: CASSLDSRPENTGELFF. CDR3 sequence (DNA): TGTGCCAGCAGTCTCGACAGCCGCCCGGAGAACACCGGGGAGCTGTTTTTT.

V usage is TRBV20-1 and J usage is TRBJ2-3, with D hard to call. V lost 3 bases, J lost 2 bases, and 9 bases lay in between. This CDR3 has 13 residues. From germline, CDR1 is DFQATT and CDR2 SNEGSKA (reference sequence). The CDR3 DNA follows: TGCAGTGCTAGCCTGACATCCACAGATACGCAGTATTTT. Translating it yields CSASLTSTDTQYF.

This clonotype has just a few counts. DNA of the CDR3: TGTGCCAGCAGTTTAGGGACTAGCGGGGCGGGTGAGCAGTTCTTC. Residues: CASSLGTSGAGEQFF. The J gene is TRBJ2-1, the V gene TRBV27, with TRBD2 matching 13 bases. The V and J ends lost 2 bases and 9 bases, in that order; junction bases with no gene match: 4. Per germline, CDR1 MNHEY and CDR2 SMNVEV (reference sequence). This CDR3 has 15 amino acids.